This T cell receptor (beta chain) was obtained from a study of T cell clones after liver transplantation. Study details: Liver transplant recipients had immunosuppression withdrawal attempted within 2 years. Post-transplant blood was tracked for graft-donor-reactive T cell clones identified in a pre-transplant mixed lymphocyte reaction. At least one year of complete immunosuppression withdrawal without enzymes over twice normal defined tolerance.

General observations from the study: Low donor cell numbers restricted donor-reactive repertoire measurement in a couple of subjects.

Turning to this clone: The antigen remains undetermined.

The length of the CDR3 is 15 residues. In germline, CDR1 is SNHLY, CDR2 FYNNEI. Trimming shortened V by 7 bases and J by 7 bases, and 20 bases separated the two germline ends. Data came from immunoSEQ multiplex PCR; TCRdb stores just in-frame clones and leaves some out. This sample yields some 110,000 clones, of which around 86% are seen a single time; approximately 0.99% belongs to the top ten. The gene calls are TRBV2 and TRBJ1-5; D is possibly TRBD1 (6 bases). The TCR originated in a human donor who received a liver transplant. This specimen was CD4+ T cells from blood, taken before liver transplant. The DNA for the CDR3 is TGTGCCAGCAACCGAGGGGGGCAGGGTCAACAGCCCCAGCATTTT. Its protein product is CASNRGGQGQQPQHF.